The 13 T cell receptor beta chains below come from one sample, sequenced in a study of shared clonotypes between healthy human individuals. TCRdb's table, derived via immunoSEQ multiplex PCR, lists solely in-frame clones and lacks some. This sample has around 480,000 clones, with 60% to 80% found just once. The specimen was PBMCs. All receptors derive from a woman in her thirties or forties in good health. Some clones in this sample may be carry-over from other donors' samples.

The chain combines TRBV7-9 with TRBJ1-5; D remains unclear. The germline V and J ends were trimmed by 4 bases and 3 bases, with 7 bases remaining between them. The CDR3 is made up of 13 amino acids. Germline V lookup: CDR1 SEHNR, CDR2 FQNEAQ (reference sequence). Here the CDR3 DNA reads TGTGCCAGCAGCTCGGACCTCAATCAGCCCCAGCATTTT. Translated, it gives CASSSDLNQPQHF.

The chain has TRBV29-1 and TRBJ2-1, with 7 bases identical to TRBD2. The CDR3 extends over 14 amino acids. V gave up 6 bases and J gave up 4 bases; unmatched junction bases: 9. Germline V gives CDR1 SQVTM, CDR2 ANQGSEA. The CDR3 sequence is CSVSRPGLYNEQFF. Here the CDR3 DNA reads TGCAGCGTCTCGAGACCGGGACTATACAATGAGCAGTTCTTC.

The chain combines TRBV5-1 with TRBJ2-1; TRBD1 matches 8 bases. The germline CDR1 and CDR2 sequences are SGHRS and YFSETQ. V gave up 2 bases and J gave up 9 bases; unmatched junction bases: 7. This CDR3 spans 14 amino acids. For the CDR3, the DNA is TGCGCCAGCAGCTTACGACAGGGGCAGATTGAGCAGTTCTTC. This gives the protein CASSLRQGQIEQFF.

The count of this clone is one. Other DNA sequences in this sample translate to the same CDR3. V gene TRBV19 combines with J gene TRBJ2-1, with 9 bases aligning to TRBD2. Trimming cost V 3 bases and J 5 bases; bases outside gene matches: 5. The germline CDR1 and CDR2 sequences are LNHDA and SQIVND (reference sequence). The CDR3 has 15 amino acids. CDR3 DNA sequence: TGTGCCAGTAGTATTCCGGGACTAGCCCACAATGAGCAGTTCTTC. It specifies CASSIPGLAHNEQFF. The variable domain in full, completed from reference TRBV19 and TRBJ2-1, reads DGGITQSPKYLFRKEGQNVTLSCEQNLNHDAMYWYRQDPGQGLRLIYYSQIVNDFQKGDIAEGYSVSREKKESFPLTVTSAQKNPTAFYLCASSIPGLAHNEQFFGPGTRLTVL.

This sequence joins TRBV9 and TRBJ2-1; 12 bases are shared with TRBD2. Germline CDR1 reads SGDLS; CDR2 reads YYNGEE. The CDR3 extends over 14 amino acids. V shed 0 bases, J shed 9 bases, and the junction held 1 base outside the gene matches. The CDR3 sequence: CASSVVTSGSEQFF. As DNA, the CDR3 is TGTGCCAGCAGCGTAGTGACTAGCGGGAGTGAGCAGTTCTTC.

The chain uses TRBV4-3 and TRBJ2-1, with 8 bases identical to TRBD2. This CDR3 is 15 amino acids long. Trimming cost V 1 base and J 2 bases; bases outside gene matches: 1. CDR1 LGHNA and CDR2 YSLEER come from the germline V gene. Here the CDR3 reads CASSQGREAYNEQFF. CDR3 nucleotides: TGCGCCAGCAGCCAAGGGCGGGAGGCCTACAATGAGCAGTTCTTC.

This chain joins TRBV6-1 and TRBJ2-5, with 8 positions matching TRBD1. J lost 4 bases, V lost 6 bases, and 10 bases had no gene match. CDR1 and CDR2 from the germline V gene are MNHNS and SASEGT. This CDR3 has 15 amino acids. CDR3: CASRMDRAFGETQYF. The CDR3 region has the DNA TGTGCCAGCAGGATGGACAGGGCTTTCGGAGAGACCCAGTACTTC.

This clone was seen many times. Other DNA variants within this sample encode the same CDR3. The chain links TRBV28 to TRBJ1-2, with a possible D match to TRBD1 (5 bases). The germline V and J ends were trimmed by 5 bases and 1 base, with 11 bases remaining between them. This CDR3 is built from 14 residues. From germline, CDR1 is MDHEN and CDR2 SYDVKM. CDR3 residues: CASSLAGDNYGYTF. The CDR3 DNA follows: TGTGCCAGCAGTCTGGCGGGGGATAACTATGGCTACACCTTC.

This chain links TRBV7-3 with TRBJ1-1, with TRBD1 as a possible D gene (6 bases). The CDR3 runs to 13 residues. The V gene's germline CDR1 is SGHTA and CDR2 FQGTGA. Trimming cost V 4 bases and J 11 bases, with 17 bases left between them. CDR3 residues: CASSSHPGQEAFF. The CDR3 DNA is TGTGCCAGCAGCTCGCACCCGGGACAAGAGGCTTTCTTT.

The chain employs TRBV5-1 and TRBJ2-7; 10 bases are shared with TRBD1. With 4 bases clipped from V and 3 bases from J, the junction kept 10 bases outside the gene matches. CDR1 and CDR2 (germline): SGHRS, YFSETQ. The length of the CDR3 is 16 residues. The chain's CDR3 is CASSSLPGQGNYEQYF. CDR3 nucleotides: TGCGCCAGCAGCAGTTTACCGGGACAGGGGAACTACGAGCAGTACTTC.

This chain joins TRBV4-2 and TRBJ2-5; D is unclear. V was shortened by 0 bases and J by 5 bases, with 13 bases between the two germline ends. CDR3 size: 15 residues. Germline assignment: CDR1 LGHNA and CDR2 YNFKEQ. CDR3 in DNA: TGTGCCAGCAGCCAAGATTCGGCCCCTCAGGAGACCCAGTACTTC. It yields the protein CASSQDSAPQETQYF.

This rearrangement joins TRBV28 to TRBJ2-7, with TRBD1 identical over 10 bases. With V trimmed by 6 bases and J by 2 bases, 4 bases remained unmatched. This CDR3 has 14 amino acids. Germline assignment: CDR1 MDHEN and CDR2 SYDVKM. The CDR3, as DNA: TGTGCCAGCAGCGACAGGGGGCGCCCCTACGAGCAGTACTTC. Translated, it gives CASSDRGRPYEQYF.

Many counts were recorded for this clone. The chain uses TRBV28 and TRBJ1-1; tentative D call: TRBD1 (6 bases). CDR3 length: 14 residues. Between the trimmed V and J ends, which lost 5 bases and 8 bases, there was a span of 18 bases. Germline assignment: CDR1 MDHEN and CDR2 SYDVKM. This chain's CDR3 is CASSPPGGAGEAFF. CDR3 bases: TGTGCCAGCAGTCCCCCGGGGGGGGCTGGCGAAGCTTTCTTT.